Each of the 32 T cell receptor beta chains below was sequenced from the same sample in a study of T cell changes during pregnancy in multiple sclerosis. Produced via immunoSEQ multiplex PCR; TCRdb's table is partial and in-frame only. This sample yields about 59,000 clones, of which roughly 90% are seen a single time; 2.3% belongs to the top ten. The specimen comprised peripheral blood, sampled in the first trimester of pregnancy. All receptors derive from a female donor with multiple sclerosis, enrolled in a pregnancy study.

The V and J genes are TRBV6-1 and TRBJ1-2, with unresolved D. Germline lookup yields CDR1 MNHNS and CDR2 SASEGT. This CDR3 is built from 15 residues. V shed 4 bases and J shed 0 bases, with 12 bases lying between them. CDR3 sequence (DNA): TGTGCCAGCAGTGCTTCATTTGCAGCTAACTATGGCTACACCTTC. It encodes CASSASFAANYGYTF.

J is TRBJ1-2 and V is TRBV9; 12 bases are a match to TRBD1. Trimming cost V 2 bases and J 8 bases; bases outside gene matches: 7. CDR1 is SGDLS and CDR2 is YYNGEE in the germline V gene. This CDR3 is 15 amino acids long. The CDR3 loop is CASSVTGTGGFGYTF. The DNA for the CDR3 is TGTGCCAGCAGCGTGACCGGGACAGGGGGCTTCGGCTACACCTTC.

Of note for this clone: One end of the junction is discordant with germline, which a read error may explain. The CDR3 DNA follows: TGCGCCAGCAGCCAATACCGGGACAGTCCCACAGATACGCAGTATTTT. Protein sequence: CASSQYRDSPTDTQYF. The rearrangement links TRBV23-1 to TRBJ2-3; 7 bases line up with TRBD1. TRBV23-1 is flagged as an ORF with uncertain function. The CDR3 has 16 amino acids.

This clone was seen a handful of times. The J gene is TRBJ1-1, the V gene TRBV13, with 11 bases lining up with TRBD1. The CDR3 covers 12 residues. Germline V gene sequence: CDR1 PRHDT, CDR2 FYEKMQ (reference sequence). J lost 4 bases, V lost 8 bases, and 0 bases had no gene match. CDR3 residues: CASGTGGTEAFF. For the CDR3, the DNA is TGTGCCAGCGGGACAGGGGGCACTGAAGCTTTCTTT. The full variable domain, rest sourced from reference TRBV13 and TRBJ1-1, is AAGVIQSPRHLIKEKRETATLKCYPIPRHDTVYWYQQGPGQDPQFLISFYEKMQSDKGSIPDRFSAQQFSDYHSELNMSSLELGDSALYFCASGTGGTEAFFGQGTRLTVV.

CDR3 DNA sequence: TGTGCCAGTAGTATATCGGCGGCCAACACTGAAGCTTTCTTT. Its translation: CASSISAANTEAFF. J is TRBJ1-1 and V is TRBV19, with D unresolved. This CDR3 is built from 14 residues. CDR1 is LNHDA, CDR2 SQIVND, per germline (reference sequence). V was trimmed by 2 bases and J by 2 bases, leaving 9 bases between them.

The chain joins TRBV7-2 to TRBJ2-2; the match to TRBD2 covers 7 bases. The V segment lost 4 bases and the J segment 5 bases; nucleotides outside the gene matches: 7. Germline values: CDR1 SGHTA, CDR2 FQGNSA. This CDR3 has 15 residues. For the CDR3, the DNA is TGTGCCAGCAGCTCCACTAGCGCGCGGACCGGGGAGCTGTTTTTT. This sequence encodes CASSSTSARTGELFF.

V is TRBV15 and J is TRBJ1-5; 7 bases match TRBD1. The CDR3 covers 17 residues. Germline assignment: CDR1 LNHNV and CDR2 YYDKDF (reference sequence). With V trimmed by 4 bases and J by 4 bases, 13 bases remained unmatched. CDR3 sequence: CATSTMNRTGTNQPQHF. The DNA of the CDR3 is TGTGCCACCAGCACTATGAACCGGACAGGCACTAATCAGCCCCAGCATTTT.

This chain uses TRBV7-9 with TRBJ2-7, with D possibly TRBD1 on 5 matching bases. With 5 bases removed from V and 4 bases from J, the gap between germline ends came to 12 bases. CDR1 is SEHNR, CDR2 FQNEAQ, per germline (reference sequence). The CDR3 consists of 13 residues. The CDR3 DNA sequence: TGTGCCAGCAGCGGAGACAGAGTTTACGAGCAGTACTTC. This translates into CASSGDRVYEQYF.

This chain joins TRBV18 and TRBJ1-1; tentative D call: TRBD1 (5 bases). The germline V gene has CDR1 KGHSH and CDR2 LQKENI. This CDR3 has 16 residues. V lost 4 bases and J 2 bases, leaving 17 bases between the germline ends. CDR3 coding DNA: TGTGCCAGCTCACGACAGAACTCGAAGGGAAACACTGAAGCTTTCTTT. Translated, it gives CASSRQNSKGNTEAFF.

This clone was seen only once. This chain links TRBV28 with TRBJ1-2; D perhaps matches TRBD1 (5 bases). The V gene lost 6 bases and the J gene lost 1 base, with 12 bases spanning the gap. Germline CDR1 is MDHEN and CDR2 is SYDVKM. The CDR3 loop spans 14 amino acids. Here the CDR3 reads CASRRQFLNYGYTF. CDR3 bases: TGTGCCAGCAGGCGACAGTTCCTTAACTATGGCTACACCTTC.

This clone was seen a few times. The chain employs TRBV28 and TRBJ2-5; 8 bases fit TRBD1. The ends lost 3 bases at V and 7 bases at J; junction bases unmatched: 13. From germline, CDR1 is MDHEN and CDR2 SYDVKM. The CDR3 runs to 16 residues. As DNA, the CDR3 is TGTGCCAGCAGTTTTCCGACCGACAGGGGATGGGGGACCCAGTACTTC. It specifies CASSFPTDRGWGTQYF.

In DNA form, the CDR3 reads TGTGCCAGCAGCGTCGGACCCGGGACAGGATACGAGCAGTACTTC. Encoded protein: CASSVGPGTGYEQYF. V usage is TRBV9 and J usage is TRBJ2-7, with TRBD1 matching over 8 bases. The germline gives CDR1 SGDLS, CDR2 YYNGEE. Germline trimming cut 2 bases from V and 4 bases from J; bases unmatched to any gene: 8. The CDR3 is 15 amino acids.

The rearrangement uses TRBV11-1 and TRBJ1-4, with unresolved D. V gave up 1 base and J gave up 6 bases, with 12 bases separating them. Germline CDR1 is SGHAT and CDR2 is FQDESV (reference sequence). This CDR3 contains 15 residues. The CDR3 nucleotides read TGTGCCAGCAGCTTAGGGGAGTTGGACGATGAAAAACTGTTTTTT. It encodes CASSLGELDDEKLFF.

The chain carries TRBV18 and TRBJ1-5; D gene uncertain. Trimming shortened V by 4 bases and J by 6 bases, and 10 bases separated the two germline ends. Germline loops: CDR1 KGHSH, CDR2 LQKENI. The CDR3 covers 13 residues. CDR3 nucleotides: TGTGCCAGCTCACGATCGGAGCGTCAGCCCCAGCATTTT. Protein sequence: CASSRSERQPQHF.

The V call is TRBV19, the J call TRBJ2-1, with 10 bases that match TRBD1. The CDR3 sequence is 13 residues long. The V segment lost 4 bases and the J segment 7 bases; nucleotides outside the gene matches: 1. Per the germline V gene, CDR1 is LNHDA and CDR2 is SQIVND (reference sequence). CDR3 region: CASSTDRGNEQFF. The CDR3 DNA follows: TGTGCCAGTAGTACGGACAGGGGGAATGAGCAGTTCTTC.

This chain uses TRBV4-1 with TRBJ1-1, with 8 bases lining up with TRBD1. There are 14 residues in the CDR3. CDR1 is MGHRA, CDR2 YSYEKL, per germline. With V trimmed by 5 bases and J by 3 bases, 5 bases remained unmatched. The CDR3 bases are TGCGCCAGCAGCGAAACAGGGGGGGACACTGAAGCTTTCTTT. This sequence encodes CASSETGGDTEAFF.

In its sample, this clone ranks as medium-sized. This chain joins TRBV7-9 and TRBJ1-3; D call uncertain. CDR3 length equals 13 residues. Looked up from germline, CDR1 is SEHNR and CDR2 is FQNEAQ (reference sequence). Trimming removed 6 bases from V and 1 base from J, with 7 bases in between. CDR3 protein: CASSSSSGNTIYF. CDR3 coding DNA: TGTGCCAGCAGTTCCTCGTCTGGAAACACCATATATTTT.

This clone was detected many times. The V and J genes are TRBV27 and TRBJ2-4, with 7 nucleotides matching TRBD1. The V gene's germline CDR1 is MNHEY and CDR2 SMNVEV (reference sequence). CDR3 length: 16 residues. V lost 5 bases, J lost 1 base, and 8 bases stayed unmatched. The CDR3 DNA sequence: TGTGCCAGCAGTCAACCACAGGGGTCGGCCAAAAACATTCAGTACTTC. Translated: CASSQPQGSAKNIQYF.

The rearrangement links TRBV6-6 to TRBJ2-7; 9 nucleotides agree with TRBD1. The J segment lost 1 base and the V segment lost 7 bases, leaving 5 bases of the junction unmatched. The CDR3 is 14 amino acids. Germline V gene sequence: CDR1 MNHNY, CDR2 SVGAGI (reference sequence). CDR3: CASNRQGGSYEQYF. In DNA, the CDR3 is TGTGCCAGCAACCGACAGGGGGGGTCCTACGAGCAGTACTTC.

The V gene is TRBV27, the J gene TRBJ2-1, with D maybe TRBD2 (5 bases). This CDR3 is built from 14 residues. Germline CDR1 is MNHEY and CDR2 is SMNVEV (reference sequence). V dropped 4 bases and J dropped 0 bases, with 7 bases sitting between them. Written as DNA, the CDR3 is TGTGCCAGCAGTTACACTAGCTCCTACAATGAGCAGTTCTTC. Translated: CASSYTSSYNEQFF.

The chain recombines TRBV6-5 with TRBJ2-2; 7 nucleotides line up with TRBD1. V shed 6 bases, J shed 2 bases, and the junction held 3 bases outside the gene matches. CDR1 is MNHEY and CDR2 is SVGAGI in the germline V gene. The CDR3 contains 14 residues. The CDR3 nucleotides read TGTGCCAGCAGACGGGACAGTAACACCGGGGAGCTGTTTTTT. This gives the protein CASRRDSNTGELFF.

V and J are TRBV30 and TRBJ1-4; no clear D gene. V lost 4 bases and J 0 bases, leaving 9 bases between the germline ends. Germline CDR1 is GTSNPN and CDR2 is SVGIG (reference sequence). The CDR3 is 14 amino acids. CDR3 residues: CAWKLAATNEKLFF. Written as DNA, the CDR3 is TGTGCCTGGAAGTTGGCCGCAACTAATGAAAAACTGTTTTTT.

This clone was found once. CDR3 region: CASSLRGTSGRVTREQFF. The CDR3 DNA reads as TGTGCCAGCAGCTTAAGAGGGACTAGCGGGAGAGTGACAAGGGAGCAGTTCTTC. The chain couples TRBV5-4 to TRBJ2-1; the match to TRBD2 covers 14 bases. The CDR3 has 18 residues. The germline V gene has CDR1 SGHNT and CDR2 YYREEE (reference sequence). J lost 10 bases, V lost 2 bases, and 14 bases had no gene match.

The chain employs TRBV7-2 and TRBJ1-4, with 9 bases that match TRBD1. V dropped 1 base and J dropped 11; count of bases not matched to a gene: 5. This CDR3 contains 14 residues. Germline CDR1 reads SGHTA; CDR2 reads FQGNSA. CDR3 sequence (DNA): TGTGCCAGCAGCTTAGACAGGGGGCCCGGGAAACTGTTTTTT. It encodes CASSLDRGPGKLFF.

This rearrangement joins TRBV10-3 to TRBJ2-5; 7 bases align to TRBD1. Germline CDR1 is ENHRY and CDR2 is SYGVKD. The CDR3 contains 14 residues. The trim removed 5 bases at V and 5 bases at J, leaving 8 bases unmatched. In nucleotides, the CDR3 is TGTGCCATCAGTCCGACAGGGACCTTGGAGACCCAGTACTTC. Translated: CAISPTGTLETQYF.

The chain has TRBV7-2 and TRBJ1-1; the D gene is possibly TRBD1 (6 bases). CDR3 size: 15 residues. Germline assignment: CDR1 SGHTA and CDR2 FQGNSA. V was shortened by 5 bases and J by 1 base, with 14 bases between the two germline ends. CDR3 coding DNA: TGTGCCAGCAGCCGTCGACAGGCCCAGAACACTGAAGCTTTCTTT. It yields the protein CASSRRQAQNTEAFF. Combining the CDR3 with reference TRBV7-2 and TRBJ1-1 gives the whole variable domain GAGVSQSPSNKVTEKGKDVELRCDPISGHTALYWYRQSLGQGLEFLIYFQGNSAPDKSGLPSDRFSAERTGGSVSTLTIQRTQQEDSAVYLCASSRRQAQNTEAFFGQGTRLTVV.

The J gene is TRBJ1-2, the V gene TRBV7-6, with no clear D. Germline lookup yields CDR1 SGHVS and CDR2 FNYEAQ. CDR3 length: 13 amino acids. Deletions cut 1 base from V and 4 bases from J, with 7 bases between. In DNA form, the CDR3 reads TGTGCCAGCAGCTTAGATCCGGGCTATGGCTACACCTTC. Its protein is CASSLDPGYGYTF.

V and J are TRBV10-2 and TRBJ2-5, with TRBD2 identical over 8 bases. The CDR3 is 18 residues long. Trimming cost V 8 bases and J 1 base; bases outside gene matches: 18. The germline CDR1 and CDR2 sequences are WSHSY and SAAADI. The CDR3 DNA follows: TGCGCCAGCGGGGTTGGGAGGCTTTCGGGAGGGCCCCAAGAGACCCAGTACTTC. It codes for CASGVGRLSGGPQETQYF.

This rearrangement joins TRBV28 to TRBJ1-5, with D possibly being TRBD1 (6 bases). Trimming pared 6 bases from V and 6 bases from J, leaving 18 bases between. This CDR3 region has 15 residues. CDR1 is MDHEN, CDR2 SYDVKM, per germline. CDR3 nucleotides: TGTGCCAGCAGAATACGGGGGGCCATGGGTCAGCCCCAGCATTTT. Amino acid sequence: CASRIRGAMGQPQHF. The full variable domain, in which reference TRBV28 and TRBJ1-5 provide the parts outside the CDR3, is DVKVTQSSRYLVKRTGEKVFLECVQDMDHENMFWYRQDPGLGLRLIYFSYDVKMKEKGDIPEGYSVSREKKERFSLILESASTNQTSMYLCASRIRGAMGQPQHFGDGTRLSIL.

This chain links TRBV7-2 with TRBJ2-1; 9 bases are shared with TRBD2. The length of the CDR3 is 17 residues. CDR1 and CDR2 (germline): SGHTA, FQGNSA. Trimming took 2 bases from V and 7 from J; bases not matched to a gene: 12. CDR3 residues: CASSLTPLAGTNNEQFF. The DNA for the CDR3 is TGTGCCAGCAGCTTAACGCCCCTAGCGGGAACTAATAATGAGCAGTTCTTC.

The V gene is TRBV5-5, the J gene TRBJ2-2; TRBD1 aligns across 7 bases. CDR1 and CDR2 (germline): SGHKS, YYEKEE (reference sequence). The V and J ends lost 3 bases and 1 base, in that order; junction bases with no gene match: 6. The CDR3 contains 16 residues. The CDR3 DNA reads as TGTGCCAGCAGCTACAGGGACAGACAGAACACCGGGGAGCTGTTTTTT. Amino acids: CASSYRDRQNTGELFF.

The J gene is TRBJ1-5, the V gene TRBV19; 7 bases map to TRBD1. V lost 5 bases to trimming and J lost 1 base; unmatched junction nucleotides: 20. The CDR3 runs 20 residues. Germline V CDR1 and CDR2: LNHDA, SQIVND (reference sequence). In DNA, the CDR3 is TGTGCCAGTAGTCCACCATTGGGGCGGCGCCAGGGGGTGAGCAATCAGCCCCAGCATTTT. As protein: CASSPPLGRRQGVSNQPQHF.